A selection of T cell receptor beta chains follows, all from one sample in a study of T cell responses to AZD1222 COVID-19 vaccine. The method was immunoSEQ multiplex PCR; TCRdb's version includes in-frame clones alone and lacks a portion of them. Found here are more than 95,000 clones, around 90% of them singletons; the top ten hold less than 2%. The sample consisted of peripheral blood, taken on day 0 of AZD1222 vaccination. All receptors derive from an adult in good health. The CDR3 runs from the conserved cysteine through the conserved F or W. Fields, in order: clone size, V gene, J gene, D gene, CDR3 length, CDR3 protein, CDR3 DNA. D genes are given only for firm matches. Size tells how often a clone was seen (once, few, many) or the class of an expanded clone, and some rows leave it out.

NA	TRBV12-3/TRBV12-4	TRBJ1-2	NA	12	CASSFNRDGYTF	TGTGCCAGCAGTTTCAACAGGGATGGCTACACCTTC
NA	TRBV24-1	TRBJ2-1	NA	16	CATSDLNEGGNNEQFF	TGTGCCACCAGTGATTTGAATGAAGGCGGGAATAATGAGCAGTTCTTC
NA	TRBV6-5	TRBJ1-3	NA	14	CASSYGDGGNTIYF	TGTGCCAGCAGTTACGGAGACGGTGGAAACACCATATATTTT
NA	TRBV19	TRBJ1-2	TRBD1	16	CASSIKQGQGNYGYTF	TGTGCCAGTAGTATAAAGCAGGGACAGGGGAACTATGGCTACACCTTC
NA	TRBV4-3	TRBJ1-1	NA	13	CASSQGAGAEAFF	TGCGCCAGCAGCCAAGGGGCCGGCGCTGAAGCTTTCTTT
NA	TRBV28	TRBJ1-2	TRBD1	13	CASTETGAYGYTF	TGTGCCAGCACCGAGACAGGGGCCTATGGCTACACCTTC
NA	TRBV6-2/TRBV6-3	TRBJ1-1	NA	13	CASSFGGYAEAFF	TGTGCCAGCAGTTTTGGAGGTTATGCTGAAGCTTTCTTT
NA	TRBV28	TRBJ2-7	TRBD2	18	CASGSGTGLAGGTYEQYF	TGTGCCAGCGGATCCGGGACAGGACTAGCGGGGGGTACCTACGAGCAGTACTTC
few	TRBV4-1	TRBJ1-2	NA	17	CASSHPQGPRGRWGYTF	TGCGCCAGCAGCCATCCTCAGGGACCTAGAGGACGGTGGGGCTACACCTTC
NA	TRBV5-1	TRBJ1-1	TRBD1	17	CASSPTPGQVLNTEAFF	TGCGCCAGCAGCCCCACCCCGGGACAGGTTTTGAACACTGAAGCTTTCTTT
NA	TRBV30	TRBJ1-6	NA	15	CAWSVGQRDGSPLHF	TGTGCCTGGAGTGTAGGGCAGCGCGATGGGTCACCCCTCCACTTT
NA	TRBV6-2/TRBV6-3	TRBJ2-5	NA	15	CASSYYRDPQETQYF	TGTGCCAGCAGTTACTACAGGGACCCCCAAGAGACCCAGTACTTC
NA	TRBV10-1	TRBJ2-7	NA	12	CASSEGGYEQYF	TGCGCCAGCAGTGAGGGAGGCTACGAGCAGTACTTC
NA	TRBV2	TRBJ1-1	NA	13	CASLNGGSTEAFF	TGTGCCAGCCTGAACGGGGGAAGCACTGAAGCTTTCTTT
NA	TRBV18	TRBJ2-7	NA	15	CASSQGGSRSWEQYF	TGTGCCAGCTCTCAAGGCGGCAGCAGGAGCTGGGAGCAGTACTTC
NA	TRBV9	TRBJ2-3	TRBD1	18	CASSVVGLDRGRPDTQYF	TGTGCCAGCAGCGTAGTTGGTTTGGACAGGGGAAGGCCAGATACGCAGTATTTT
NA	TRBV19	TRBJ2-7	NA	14	CASSLAGDSYEQYF	TGTGCCAGTAGCCTCGCAGGGGACTCCTACGAGCAGTACTTC
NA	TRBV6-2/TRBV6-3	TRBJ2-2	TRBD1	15	CASSYWDRGFGELFF	TGTGCCAGCAGTTACTGGGACAGGGGGTTCGGGGAGCTGTTTTTT
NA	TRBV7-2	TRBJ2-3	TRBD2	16	CASSPWTSGRTDTQYF	TGTGCCAGCAGCCCCTGGACTAGCGGGAGGACAGATACGCAGTATTTT
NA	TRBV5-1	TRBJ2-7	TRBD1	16	CASSPVDGQGDYEQYF	TGCGCCAGCAGCCCGGTGGACGGACAGGGCGACTACGAGCAGTACTTC
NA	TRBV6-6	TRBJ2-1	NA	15	CASSHRLGSYNEQFF	TGTGCCAGCAGCCATCGATTGGGCTCCTACAATGAGCAGTTCTTC
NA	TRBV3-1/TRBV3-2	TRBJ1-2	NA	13	CASSHAGDWGYTF	TGTGCCAGCAGCCATGCGGGGGACTGGGGCTACACCTTC
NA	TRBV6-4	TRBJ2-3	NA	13	CASSDSLTDTQYF	TGTGCCAGCAGTGACTCCCTCACAGATACGCAGTATTTT
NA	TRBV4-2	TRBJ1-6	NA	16	CASSQDRGAYNSPLHF	TGTGCCAGCAGCCAAGATCGGGGGGCGTATAATTCACCCCTCCACTTT
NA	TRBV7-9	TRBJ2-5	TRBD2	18	CASSLAGASGRGGETQYF	TGTGCCAGCAGCTTAGCGGGCGCTAGCGGGAGAGGCGGAGAGACCCAGTACTTC
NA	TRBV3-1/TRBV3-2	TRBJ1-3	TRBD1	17	CASSQDWTGYSGNTIYF	TGTGCCAGCAGCCAAGATTGGACAGGGTACTCTGGAAACACCATATATTTT
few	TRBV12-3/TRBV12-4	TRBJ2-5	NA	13	CASSLTAQETQYF	TGTGCCAGCAGTTTAACAGCACAAGAGACCCAGTACTTC
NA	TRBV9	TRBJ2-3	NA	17	CASSVGGPRLNTDTQYF	TGTGCCAGCAGCGTAGGGGGGCCCAGACTGAACACAGATACGCAGTATTTT
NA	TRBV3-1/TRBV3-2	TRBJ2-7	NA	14	CASSHDWHPYEQYF	TGTGCCAGCAGCCACGATTGGCACCCCTACGAGCAGTACTTC
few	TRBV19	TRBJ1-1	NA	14	CASTPTGINTEAFF	TGTGCCAGCACACCTACAGGGATCAACACTGAAGCTTTCTTT
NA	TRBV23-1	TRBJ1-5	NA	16	CASSQSAGPSTQPQHF	TGCGCCAGCAGTCAATCGGCAGGGCCTTCGACTCAGCCCCAGCATTTT
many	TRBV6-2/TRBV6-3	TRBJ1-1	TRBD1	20	CASSNKPKRQGYSTNTEAFF	TGTGCCAGCAGCAATAAACCTAAGAGACAGGGGTACTCAACGAACACTGAAGCTTTCTTT
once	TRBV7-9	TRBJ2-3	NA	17	CASSTQRQVGGTDTQYF	TGTGCCAGCAGCACTCAGCGACAGGTTGGGGGCACAGATACGCAGTATTTT
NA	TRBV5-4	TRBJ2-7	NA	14	CASSLGLTFYEQYF	TGTGCCAGCAGCTTGGGGTTAACCTTCTACGAGCAGTACTTC
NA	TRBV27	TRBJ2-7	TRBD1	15	CASSLTGGPYYEQYF	TGTGCCAGCAGTTTAACAGGGGGTCCTTACTACGAGCAGTACTTC
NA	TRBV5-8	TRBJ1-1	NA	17	CASVRLFNLQGGTEAFF	TGTGCCAGCGTCCGCCTATTCAACCTTCAGGGTGGAACTGAAGCTTTCTTT
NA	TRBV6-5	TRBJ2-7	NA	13	CASSRQRSYEQYF	TGTGCCAGCAGTCGACAGCGGTCCTACGAGCAGTACTTC
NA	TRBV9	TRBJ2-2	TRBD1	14	CASSYGTGIGELFF	TGTGCCAGCAGCTACGGGACAGGGATCGGGGAGCTGTTTTTT
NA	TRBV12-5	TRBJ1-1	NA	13	CASGVGTDTEAFF	TGTGCTAGTGGTGTCGGGACGGACACTGAAGCTTTCTTT
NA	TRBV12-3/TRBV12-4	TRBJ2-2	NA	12	CASSSGTGELFF	TGTGCCAGCAGTTCCGGGACCGGGGAGCTGTTTTTT
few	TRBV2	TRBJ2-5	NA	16	CASSGSSPGRGETQYF	TGTGCCAGCAGTGGATCCAGCCCAGGTCGGGGAGAGACCCAGTACTTC
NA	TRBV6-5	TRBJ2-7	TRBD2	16	CASSYSGLANNYEQYF	TGTGCCAGCAGTTACTCGGGACTAGCCAACAACTACGAGCAGTACTTC
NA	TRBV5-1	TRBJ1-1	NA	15	CASSLGWGLNTEAFF	TGCGCCAGCAGCTTGGGTTGGGGGCTGAACACTGAAGCTTTCTTT
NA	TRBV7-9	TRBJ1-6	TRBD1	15	CASSQTGGPHSSLHF	TGTGCCAGCAGCCAGACAGGGGGCCCCCATTCTTCCCTCCACTTT
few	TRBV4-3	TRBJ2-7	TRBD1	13	CASSRDRSYEQYF	TGCGCCAGCAGTCGGGACAGATCCTACGAGCAGTACTTC
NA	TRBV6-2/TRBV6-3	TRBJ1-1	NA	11	CASSYYTEAFF	TGTGCCAGCAGTTACTACACTGAAGCTTTCTTT
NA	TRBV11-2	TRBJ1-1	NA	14	CASSLRRGYTEAFF	TGTGCCAGCAGCTTAAGAAGGGGGTACACTGAAGCTTTCTTT
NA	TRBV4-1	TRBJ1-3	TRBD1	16	CASNNPTGRSGNTIYF	TGCGCCAGCAACAATCCGACAGGGAGGAGTGGAAACACCATATATTTT
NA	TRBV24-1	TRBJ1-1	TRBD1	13	CATSDSGGTEAFF	TGTGCCACCAGTGATTCAGGGGGGACTGAAGCTTTCTTT
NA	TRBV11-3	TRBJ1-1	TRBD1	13	CASGGTGNTEAFF	TGTGCCAGCGGTGGGACAGGGAACACTGAAGCTTTCTTT
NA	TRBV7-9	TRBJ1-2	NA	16	CASARSVPRRLYGYTF	TGTGCCAGCGCGCGGTCGGTCCCCAGGAGACTCTATGGCTACACCTTC
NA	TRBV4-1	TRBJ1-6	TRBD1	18	CASRLLPGTGAGGSPLHF	TGCGCCAGCAGATTACTCCCGGGGACAGGGGCCGGGGGTTCACCCCTCCACTTT
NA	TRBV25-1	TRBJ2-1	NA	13	CASSELGVNEQFF	TGTGCCAGCAGTGAATTAGGGGTGAATGAGCAGTTCTTC
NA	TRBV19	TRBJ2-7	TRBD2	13	CASRLAGAYEQYF	TGTGCCAGTCGGCTAGCGGGGGCCTACGAGCAGTACTTC